The 23 T cell receptor beta chains below were found in one sample sequenced in a study of early T cells in non-severe SARS-CoV-2 infection. TCRdb itself ran the 5' RACE reads through MiXCR, one entry per CDR3 protein. The sample gives just under 90,000 distinct CDR3 sequences, roughly 14% of which show up once; more than 6.5% is in the top ten. The sequenced material came from whole blood. These receptor sequences come from an adult who was a healthcare worker with PCR-confirmed SARS-CoV-2 infection or an uninfected control (not recorded which).

V usage is TRBV13 and J usage is TRBJ2-1; D remains ambiguous. The CDR3 sequence is 11 residues long. V lost 5 bases to trimming and J lost 10 bases, with 9 bases between them. CDR1 is PRHDT, CDR2 FYEKMQ, per germline (reference sequence). CDR3 residues: CASSPLGEQFF. In DNA, the CDR3 is TGTGCCAGCAGCCCCCTAGGGGAGCAGTTCTTC.

This clonotype appeared many times. V usage is TRBV4-1 and J usage is TRBJ1-5; D ambiguous. Germline CDR1 and CDR2: MGHRA and YSYEKL. This CDR3 is built from 15 residues. Trimming cost V 0 bases and J 3 bases, with 9 bases left between them. CDR3: CASSQDKTFNQPQHF. The CDR3 DNA follows: TGCGCCAGCAGCCAAGACAAGACTTTCAATCAGCCCCAGCATTTT.

Ten or more counts support this clonotype. The CDR3 nucleotides are TGCGCCAGCAGCCTAGGGACCTCTGGGGCCAACGTCCTGACTTTC. It yields the protein CASSLGTSGANVLTF. The gene calls are TRBV4-1 and TRBJ2-6; tentatively, D is TRBD1 or TRBD2 (5 bases each). Looked up from germline, CDR1 is MGHRA and CDR2 is YSYEKL. The CDR3 is made up of 15 amino acids. V lost 4 bases and J 0 bases, leaving 7 bases between the germline ends.

This clonotype was seen at least ten times. The rearrangement links TRBV7-6 to TRBJ2-3; 9 bases are a match to TRBD2. The CDR3 length is 16 residues. The V gene's germline CDR1 is SGHVS and CDR2 FNYEAQ. J was trimmed by 1 base and V by 5 bases; bases with no gene match: 7. The CDR3 is CASSASWTSGTDTQYF. For the CDR3, the DNA is TGTGCCAGCAGCGCTAGTTGGACTAGCGGCACAGATACGCAGTATTTT.

This clonotype was picked up many times. V gene TRBV5-4 combines with J gene TRBJ1-2; 9 nucleotides align to TRBD1. The germline V gene has CDR1 SGHNT and CDR2 YYREEE (reference sequence). J lost 5 bases, V lost 4 bases, and 6 bases had no gene match. This CDR3 has 14 residues. This chain's CDR3 is CASSRQGGGYGYTF. The CDR3 nucleotides read TGTGCCAGCAGCCGACAGGGGGGTGGATATGGCTACACCTTC.

The genes are TRBV7-6 and TRBJ1-1, with D possibly matching TRBD1 (6 bases). The V gene lost 1 base and the J gene lost 3 bases, with 12 bases spanning the gap. CDR1 is SGHVS and CDR2 is FNYEAQ in the germline V gene. This CDR3 comprises 15 residues. The CDR3 DNA sequence: TGTGCCAGCAGCTTAGAAGGGGGGCTTTACACTGAAGCTTTCTTT. Amino acid sequence: CASSLEGGLYTEAFF. Variable domain in full (rest from reference TRBV7-6 and TRBJ1-1): GAGVSQSPRYKVTKRGQDVALRCDPISGHVSLYWYRQALGQGPEFLTYFNYEAQQDKSGLPNDRFSAERPEGSISTLTIQRTEQRDSAMYRCASSLEGGLYTEAFFGQGTRLTVV.

The gene calls are TRBV7-8 and TRBJ1-3, with 7 bases identical to TRBD1. The CDR3 has 16 amino acids. Germline trimming cut 5 bases from V and 0 bases from J; bases unmatched to any gene: 7. In germline, CDR1 is SGHVS, CDR2 FQNEAQ. CDR3 in amino acids: CASSVYRGSSGNTIYF. DNA of the CDR3: TGTGCCAGCAGCGTTTACAGGGGCAGCTCTGGAAACACCATATATTTT.

This clonotype appeared a few times. The CDR3 loop reads CASSFNYEQYF. DNA for the CDR3: TGTGCCAGCAGTTTCAACTACGAGCAGTACTTC. The chain carries TRBV27 and TRBJ2-7; no clear D gene. V gave up 3 bases and J gave up 3 bases, with 3 bases separating them. The germline gives CDR1 MNHEY, CDR2 SMNVEV (reference sequence). There are 11 residues in the CDR3.

This clonotype was found once. The rearrangement uses TRBV29-1 and TRBJ2-7; D is undetermined. The germline CDR1 and CDR2 sequences are SQVTM and ANQGSEA. CDR3 length equals 12 residues. V was trimmed by 2 bases and J by 5 bases, leaving 10 bases between them. CDR3 in DNA: TGCAGCGTTGAAATCGGGCAGGACGAGCAGTACTTC. It yields the protein CSVEIGQDEQYF.

This clonotype was detected ten times or more. V is TRBV20-1 and J is TRBJ2-1; 8 bases agree with TRBD2. Unmatched junction bases numbered 8, after V lost 5 bases and J lost 5 bases. This CDR3 has 14 amino acids. The V gene's germline CDR1 is DFQATT and CDR2 SNEGSKA (reference sequence). CDR3 sequence: CSALGGTRNNEQFF. CDR3 sequence (DNA): TGCAGTGCTTTGGGTGGGACTAGGAACAATGAGCAGTTCTTC.

This clonotype has just a few counts. The CDR3 DNA follows: TGTGCCAGCAGTTTTCAACTAGCGGGGAAAAACATTCAGTACTTC. It yields the protein CASSFQLAGKNIQYF. This chain uses TRBV28 with TRBJ2-4, with TRBD2 matching over 10 bases. The germline V gene has CDR1 MDHEN and CDR2 SYDVKM. The CDR3 extends over 15 amino acids. V was pared by 3 bases and J by 4 bases, with 3 bases of the junction left unmatched.

The genes are TRBV5-1 and TRBJ2-1; D tentatively reads TRBD1 or TRBD2 (5 bases each). The CDR3 is 17 residues long. V lost 4 bases, J lost 0 bases, and 17 bases lay in between. CDR1 SGHRS and CDR2 YFSETQ come from the germline V gene. The CDR3 DNA reads TGCGCCAGCAGCCTTCTGAGGGACCACAGCTCCTACAATGAGCAGTTCTTC. This sequence encodes CASSLLRDHSSYNEQFF.

The rearrangement joins TRBV11-2 to TRBJ2-7, with D uncertain. CDR3 length: 14 amino acids. Trimming shortened V by 0 bases and J by 4 bases, and 10 bases separated the two germline ends. Germline V gene sequence: CDR1 SGHAT, CDR2 FQNNGV. Here the CDR3 reads CASSLDKAAYEQYF. The CDR3 DNA reads TGTGCCAGCAGCTTAGATAAGGCAGCTTACGAGCAGTACTTC.

This clonotype was observed a handful of times. This chain uses TRBV19 with TRBJ1-5; D not certain. Deletions cut 2 bases from V and 6 bases from J, with 14 bases between. CDR3 length: 15 amino acids. Germline V gives CDR1 LNHDA, CDR2 SQIVND (reference sequence). The CDR3 nucleotides are TGTGCCAGTAGTATAACAGATTTAGGCGGTCAGCCCCAGCATTTT. Translation: CASSITDLGGQPQHF. The whole variable domain, filled in from reference TRBV19 and TRBJ1-5, reads DGGITQSPKYLFRKEGQNVTLSCEQNLNHDAMYWYRQDPGQGLRLIYYSQIVNDFQKGDIAEGYSVSREKKESFPLTVTSAQKNPTAFYLCASSITDLGGQPQHFGDGTRLSIL.

J is TRBJ2-7 and V is TRBV28; maybe TRBD1 (6 bases). The CDR3 is 14 amino acids. V lost 7 bases and J 1 base, leaving 14 bases between the germline ends. CDR1 is MDHEN and CDR2 is SYDVKM in the germline V gene. In DNA form, the CDR3 reads TGTGCCAGCAAGACAGGCAGAGGGTCCTACGAGCAGTACTTC. Encoded protein: CASKTGRGSYEQYF.

This clonotype was detected only a few times. The gene calls are TRBV7-3 and TRBJ2-1; no clear D. The CDR3 runs to 13 residues. Germline V gene sequence: CDR1 SGHTA, CDR2 FQGTGA. V lost 8 bases to trimming and J lost 6 bases, with 14 bases between them. The CDR3 sequence is CASSDGPGNEQFF. The CDR3 nucleotides read TGTGCCAGCTCGGACGGTCCGGGCAATGAGCAGTTCTTC.

The V gene is TRBV6-2 or TRBV6-3, the J gene TRBJ2-4; 8 nucleotides line up with TRBD2. Germline V gene sequence: CDR1 MNHEY, CDR2 SVGEGT. The CDR3 runs 15 residues. Unmatched junction bases numbered 10, after V lost 6 bases and J lost 6 bases. This CDR3 is CASSLLAALGNIQYF. The DNA of the CDR3 is TGTGCCAGCAGCCTACTAGCGGCCCTTGGAAACATTCAGTACTTC.

The chain employs TRBV4-1 and TRBJ2-4; D gene uncertain. The CDR3 totals 19 residues. Trimming stripped 1 base from V and 0 bases from J, with 19 bases between. Looked up from germline, CDR1 is MGHRA and CDR2 is YSYEKL. The DNA for the CDR3 is TGCGCCAGCAGCCAAGTCGACATTCCTTTCGTTCTAGCCAAAAACATTCAGTACTTC. Its translation is CASSQVDIPFVLAKNIQYF.

This clonotype was detected only a few times. The chain has TRBV19 and TRBJ1-5; 8 bases fit TRBD1. V lost 6 bases and J lost 2; bases outside the gene matches: 6. Per germline, CDR1 LNHDA and CDR2 SQIVND (reference sequence). This CDR3 comprises 15 residues. In DNA form, the CDR3 reads TGTGCCAGTAGGGATATGGGACAGGGCAATCAGCCCCAGCATTTT. Protein sequence: CASRDMGQGNQPQHF.

Remarks on this clonotype: A single base separates this from a much larger clone, so it may be a read error. The rearrangement joins TRBV7-9 to TRBJ1-1; D remains unclear. The CDR3 is 14 residues long. Trimming took 1 base from V and 5 from J, leaving 11 bases between them. The germline V gene has CDR1 SEHNR and CDR2 FQNEAQ (reference sequence). CDR3 protein: CASSLESSRTEAFF. In DNA form, the CDR3 reads TGTGCCAGCAGCTTAGAGAGTTCGAGGACTGAAGCTTTCTTT. Looking up the rest from reference TRBV7-9 and TRBJ1-1 gives the full variable domain: DTGVSQNPRHKITKRGQNVTFRCDPISEHNRLYWYRQTLGQGPEFLTYFQNEAQLEKSRLLSDRFSAERPKGSFSTLEIQRTEQGDSAMYLCASSLESSRTEAFFGQGTRLTVV.

This clonotype was counted a few times. This chain connects TRBV28 to TRBJ2-1; D assignment may be TRBD1 or TRBD2 (5 bases each). The CDR3 has 16 amino acids. Germline loops: CDR1 MDHEN, CDR2 SYDVKM. The V end lost 2 bases, the J end lost 6 bases, and 17 bases lay between the germline ends. CDR3 bases: TGTGCCAGCAGTTTACTCCGGGACCGATATCGCAATGAGCAGTTCTTC. Translated: CASSLLRDRYRNEQFF.

The chain employs TRBV7-6 and TRBJ2-7; D may match TRBD1 or TRBD2 (5 bases each). Germline V gene sequence: CDR1 SGHVS, CDR2 FNYEAQ. CDR3 length: 13 amino acids. The V gene lost 4 bases and the J gene lost 7 bases, with 14 bases spanning the gap. CDR3 DNA: TGTGCCAGCAGCTCGGGGCCCGGTGGGGAGCAGTACTTC. It encodes CASSSGPGGEQYF.

The chain is built from TRBV6-5 and TRBJ2-3; TRBD2 aligns across 12 bases. J was trimmed by 9 bases and V by 6 bases; bases with no gene match: 13. The CDR3 totals 16 residues. In germline, CDR1 is MNHEY, CDR2 SVGAGI. In nucleotides, the CDR3 is TGTGCCAGCAGCCTGACTAGCGGGAGTGAGGTCGGCACGCAGTATTTT. This gives the protein CASSLTSGSEVGTQYF.